This T cell receptor beta chain was recorded in a study of PD-1 blockade in classical Hodgkin lymphoma. Study overall: Nivolumab dosed at 3 mg/kg went to patients intravenously every 2 weeks.

Trimming at V came to 1 base and at J to 8 bases, leaving 10 bases not matched to a gene. Germline lookup yields CDR1 SGHTA and CDR2 FQGNSA. The CDR3 is 15 amino acids. Relapse after autologous stem cell transplantation occurred in every patient, and brentuximab vedotin exposure varied. The method was immunoSEQ multiplex PCR; TCRdb's version includes in-frame clones alone and lacks a portion of them. The sample yields over 15,000 clones, about four fifths seen once. This clonotype originated in a human donor with classical Hodgkin lymphoma. The chain joins TRBV7-2 to TRBJ1-2; 7 nucleotides agree with TRBD1. This material consisted of peripheral blood mononuclear cells (PBMCs), taken before the second cycle of nivolumab. CDR3 in amino acids: CASSLEGQIPLGYTF. CDR3 nucleotides: TGTGCCAGCAGCTTAGAGGGACAGATTCCCTTAGGCTACACCTTC.